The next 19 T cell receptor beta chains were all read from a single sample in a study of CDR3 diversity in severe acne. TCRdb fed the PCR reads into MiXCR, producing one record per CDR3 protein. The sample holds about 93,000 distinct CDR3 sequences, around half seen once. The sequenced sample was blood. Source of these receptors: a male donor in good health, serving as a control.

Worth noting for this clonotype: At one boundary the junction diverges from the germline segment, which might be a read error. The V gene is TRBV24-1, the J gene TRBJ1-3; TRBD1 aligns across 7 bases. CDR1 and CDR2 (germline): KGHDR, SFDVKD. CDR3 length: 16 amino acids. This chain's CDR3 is CATNRGQGGYGYTIYF. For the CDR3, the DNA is TGCGCCACCAACAGGGGTCAGGGGGGCTATGGCTACACCATATATTTT.

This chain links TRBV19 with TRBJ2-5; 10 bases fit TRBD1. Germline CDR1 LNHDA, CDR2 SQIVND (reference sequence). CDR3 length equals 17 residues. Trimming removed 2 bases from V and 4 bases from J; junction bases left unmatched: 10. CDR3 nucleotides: TGTGCCAGTAGTATAACTCCCGGGACAGGGGATCGAGAGACCCAGTACTTC. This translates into CASSITPGTGDRETQYF.

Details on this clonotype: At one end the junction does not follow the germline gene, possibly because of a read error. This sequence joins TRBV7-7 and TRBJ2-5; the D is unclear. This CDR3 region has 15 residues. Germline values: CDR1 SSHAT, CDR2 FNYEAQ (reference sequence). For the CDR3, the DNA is TGTGCTAGCAGCTTAGCTGGTGGGATGAGGGAGACCCAGTACTTC. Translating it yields CASSLAGGMRETQYF.

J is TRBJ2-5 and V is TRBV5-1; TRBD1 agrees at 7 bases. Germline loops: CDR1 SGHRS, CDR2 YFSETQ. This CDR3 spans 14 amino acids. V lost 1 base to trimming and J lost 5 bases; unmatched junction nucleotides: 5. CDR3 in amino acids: CASSLRQGQETQYF. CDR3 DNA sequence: TGCGCCAGCAGCTTGAGACAGGGTCAGGAGACCCAGTACTTC.

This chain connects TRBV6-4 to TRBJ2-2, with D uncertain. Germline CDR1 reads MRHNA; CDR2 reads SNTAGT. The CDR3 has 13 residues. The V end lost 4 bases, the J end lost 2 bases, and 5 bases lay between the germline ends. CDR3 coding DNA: TGTGCCAGCAGTGTCACCAACACCGGGGAGCTGTTTTTT. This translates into CASSVTNTGELFF.

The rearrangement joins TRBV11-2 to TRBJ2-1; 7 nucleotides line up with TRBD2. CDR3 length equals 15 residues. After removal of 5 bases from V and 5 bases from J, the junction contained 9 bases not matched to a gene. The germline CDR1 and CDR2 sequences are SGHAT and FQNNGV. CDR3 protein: CASSPLASGDNEQFF. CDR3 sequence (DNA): TGTGCCAGCAGCCCCTTGGCCAGCGGGGACAATGAGCAGTTCTTC.

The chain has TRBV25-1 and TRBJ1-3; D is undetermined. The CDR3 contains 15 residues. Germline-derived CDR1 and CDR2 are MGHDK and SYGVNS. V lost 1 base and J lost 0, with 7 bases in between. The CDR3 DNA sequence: TGTGCCAGCAGTGAATTTGGCGTCTCTGGAAACACCATATATTTT. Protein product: CASSEFGVSGNTIYF.

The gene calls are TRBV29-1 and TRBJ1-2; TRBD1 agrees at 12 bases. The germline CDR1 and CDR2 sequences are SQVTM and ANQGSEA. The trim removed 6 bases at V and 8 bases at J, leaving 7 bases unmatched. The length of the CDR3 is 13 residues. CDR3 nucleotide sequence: TGCAGCGTCATGGGACAGGGGGCGCAGGGCTACACCTTC. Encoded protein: CSVMGQGAQGYTF.

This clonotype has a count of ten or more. CDR3 sequence (DNA): TGTGCCAGCAGCTTGCGGGTCTACGAGCAGTACTTC. Protein sequence: CASSLRVYEQYF. The chain carries TRBV7-9 and TRBJ2-7; a weak D match, TRBD2 (5 bases). Germline V CDR1 and CDR2: SEHNR, FQNEAQ (reference sequence). V was pared by 3 bases and J by 3 bases, with 6 bases between. CDR3 length: 12 amino acids.

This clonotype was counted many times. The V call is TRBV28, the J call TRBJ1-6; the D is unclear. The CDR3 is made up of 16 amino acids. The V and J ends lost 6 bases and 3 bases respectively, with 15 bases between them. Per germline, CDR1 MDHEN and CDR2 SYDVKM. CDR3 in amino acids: CASRLNWVGYNSPLHF. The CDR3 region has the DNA TGTGCCAGCAGGCTTAATTGGGTCGGCTATAATTCACCCCTCCACTTT.

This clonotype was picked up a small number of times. This CDR3 reads CASSRGGNTEAFF. CDR3 coding DNA: TGTGCCAGCAGTAGAGGGGGCAACACTGAAGCTTTCTTT. The chain links TRBV25-1 to TRBJ1-1; 7 bases match TRBD1. CDR3 length equals 13 residues. With 5 bases clipped from V and 2 bases from J, the junction kept 2 bases outside the gene matches. Germline-derived CDR1 and CDR2 are MGHDK and SYGVNS.

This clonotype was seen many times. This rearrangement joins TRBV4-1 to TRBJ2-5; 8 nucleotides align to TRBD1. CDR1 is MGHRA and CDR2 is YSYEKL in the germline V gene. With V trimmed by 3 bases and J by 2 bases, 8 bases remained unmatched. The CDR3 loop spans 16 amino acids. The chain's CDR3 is CASSHQTGTGQETQYF. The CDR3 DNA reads TGCGCCAGCAGCCACCAAACCGGGACAGGACAAGAGACCCAGTACTTC.

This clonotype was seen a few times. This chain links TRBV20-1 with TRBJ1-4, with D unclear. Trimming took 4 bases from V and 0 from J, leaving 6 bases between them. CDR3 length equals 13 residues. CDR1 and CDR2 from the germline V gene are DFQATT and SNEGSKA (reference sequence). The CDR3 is CSANRPTNEKLFF. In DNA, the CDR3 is TGCAGTGCTAACCGCCCAACTAATGAAAAACTGTTTTTT.

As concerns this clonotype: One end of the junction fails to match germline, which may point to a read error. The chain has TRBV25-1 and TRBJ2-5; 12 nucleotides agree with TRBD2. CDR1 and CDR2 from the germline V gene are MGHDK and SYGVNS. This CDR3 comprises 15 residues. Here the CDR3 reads CANSTLAGGQKTQYF. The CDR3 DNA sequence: TGTGCCAACAGTACCCTAGCGGGAGGGCAAAAGACCCAGTACTTC. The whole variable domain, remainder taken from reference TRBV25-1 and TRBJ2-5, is EADIYQTPRYLVIGTGKKITLECSQTMGHDKMYWYQQDPGMELHLIHYSYGVNSTEKGDLSSESTVSRIRTEHFPLTLESARPSHTSQYLCANSTLAGGQKTQYFGPGTRLLVL.

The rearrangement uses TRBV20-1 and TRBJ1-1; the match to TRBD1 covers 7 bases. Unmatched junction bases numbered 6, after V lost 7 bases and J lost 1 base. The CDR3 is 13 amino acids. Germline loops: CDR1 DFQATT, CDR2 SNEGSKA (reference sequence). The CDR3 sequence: CSVPGTANTEAFF. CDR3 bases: TGCAGTGTTCCCGGGACAGCGAACACTGAAGCTTTCTTT.

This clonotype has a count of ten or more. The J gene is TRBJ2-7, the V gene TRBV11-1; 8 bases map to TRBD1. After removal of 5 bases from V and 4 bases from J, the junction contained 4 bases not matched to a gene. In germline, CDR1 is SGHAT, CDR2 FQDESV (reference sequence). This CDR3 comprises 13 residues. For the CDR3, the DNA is TGTGCCAGCAGCCCCCGGACAGGGTACGAGCAGTACTTC. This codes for CASSPRTGYEQYF.

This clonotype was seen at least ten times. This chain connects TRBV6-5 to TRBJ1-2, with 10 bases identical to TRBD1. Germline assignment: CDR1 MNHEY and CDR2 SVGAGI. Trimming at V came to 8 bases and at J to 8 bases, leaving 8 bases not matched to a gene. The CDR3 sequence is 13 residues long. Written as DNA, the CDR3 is TGTGCCAGCCACGCCGGGACAGGGGACGGCTACACCTTC. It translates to CASHAGTGDGYTF.

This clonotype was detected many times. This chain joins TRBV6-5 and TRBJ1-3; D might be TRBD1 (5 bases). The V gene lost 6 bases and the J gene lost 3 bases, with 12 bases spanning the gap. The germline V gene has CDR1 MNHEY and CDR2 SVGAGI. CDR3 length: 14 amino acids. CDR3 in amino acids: CASSLQVDGNTIYF. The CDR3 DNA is TGTGCCAGCAGCCTACAGGTTGATGGAAACACCATATATTTT.

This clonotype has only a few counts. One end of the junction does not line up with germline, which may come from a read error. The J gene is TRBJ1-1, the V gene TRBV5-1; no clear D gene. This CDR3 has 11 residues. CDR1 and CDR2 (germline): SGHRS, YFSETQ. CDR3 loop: CASTSGTEAFF. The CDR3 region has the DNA TGTGCCAGCACCTCCGGAACTGAAGCTTTCTTT.